This entry describes one TCR beta chain. Its specificity is not known. Random hexamers primed reverse transcription of about 0.45 to 1 ug RNA. TCR beta CDR3 was amplified by immunoSEQ covering 54 Vbeta and 13 Jbeta. Each CDR3 protein gets one entry after TCRdb re-called the immunoSEQ multiplex PCR reads with MiXCR. The sample includes fewer than 200,000 distinct CDR3 sequences, roughly 91% of them seen just once. The CDR3 has 18 amino acids. The J segment lost 2 bases and the V segment lost 0 bases, leaving 6 bases of the junction unmatched. Germline V gives CDR1 LGHDT, CDR2 YNNKEL (reference sequence). The entry originates in a study of CD8 T cells in Susac syndrome. Study-wide findings and caveats: The CD4+ T cell repertoires that were profiled in Susac syndrome showed no clonal expansion.

The material sequenced was CD4+ T cells from PBMCs. This chain joins TRBV3-1 and TRBJ2-3; 12 bases match TRBD2. This sequence was found in a human donor with Susac syndrome. CDR3: CASSQELAGGADTDTQYF. The CDR3 DNA sequence: TGTGCCAGCAGCCAAGAACTAGCGGGGGGCGCCGACACAGATACGCAGTATTTT.